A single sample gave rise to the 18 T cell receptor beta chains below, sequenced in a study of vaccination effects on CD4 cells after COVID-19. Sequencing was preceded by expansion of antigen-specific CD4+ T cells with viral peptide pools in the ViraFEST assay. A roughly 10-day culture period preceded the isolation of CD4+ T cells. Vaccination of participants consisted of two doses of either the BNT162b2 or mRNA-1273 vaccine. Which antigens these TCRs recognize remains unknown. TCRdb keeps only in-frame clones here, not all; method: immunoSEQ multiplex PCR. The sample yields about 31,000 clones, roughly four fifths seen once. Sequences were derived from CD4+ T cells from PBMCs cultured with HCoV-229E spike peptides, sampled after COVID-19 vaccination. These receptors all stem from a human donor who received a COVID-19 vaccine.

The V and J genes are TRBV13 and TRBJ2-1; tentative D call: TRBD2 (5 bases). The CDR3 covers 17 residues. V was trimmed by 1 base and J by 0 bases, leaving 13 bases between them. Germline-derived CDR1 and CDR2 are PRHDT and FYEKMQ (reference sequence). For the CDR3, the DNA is TGTGCCAGCAGCTTAGTATCTAGCCCTAGCTCCTACAATGAGCAGTTCTTC. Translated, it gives CASSLVSSPSSYNEQFF.

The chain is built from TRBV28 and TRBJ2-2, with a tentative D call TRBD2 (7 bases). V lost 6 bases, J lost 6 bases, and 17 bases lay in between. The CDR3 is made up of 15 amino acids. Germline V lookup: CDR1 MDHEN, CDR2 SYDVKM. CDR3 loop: CASRGGGRVAGELFF. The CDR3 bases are TGTGCCAGCAGAGGGGGGGGGCGAGTGGCCGGGGAGCTGTTTTTT.

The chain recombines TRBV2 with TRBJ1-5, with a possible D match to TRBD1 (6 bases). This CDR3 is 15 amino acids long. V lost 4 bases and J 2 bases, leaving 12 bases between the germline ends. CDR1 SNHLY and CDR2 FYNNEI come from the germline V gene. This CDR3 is CASSAQGLGNQPQHF. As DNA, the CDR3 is TGTGCCAGCAGTGCACAGGGTCTCGGCAATCAGCCCCAGCATTTT.

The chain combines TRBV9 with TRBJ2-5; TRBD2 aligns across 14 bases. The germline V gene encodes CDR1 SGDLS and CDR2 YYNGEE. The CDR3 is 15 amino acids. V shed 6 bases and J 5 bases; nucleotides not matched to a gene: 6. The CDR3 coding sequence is TGTGCCAGCACCAGGACTAGCGGGGGGCAGGAGACCCAGTACTTC. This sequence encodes CASTRTSGGQETQYF.

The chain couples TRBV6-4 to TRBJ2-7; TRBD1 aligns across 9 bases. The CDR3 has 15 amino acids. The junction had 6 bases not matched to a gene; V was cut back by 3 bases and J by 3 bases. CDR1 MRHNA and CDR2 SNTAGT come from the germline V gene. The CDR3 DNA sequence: TGTGCCAGCAGTGAAAAGGGACAGGGAAACTACGAGCAGTACTTC. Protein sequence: CASSEKGQGNYEQYF.

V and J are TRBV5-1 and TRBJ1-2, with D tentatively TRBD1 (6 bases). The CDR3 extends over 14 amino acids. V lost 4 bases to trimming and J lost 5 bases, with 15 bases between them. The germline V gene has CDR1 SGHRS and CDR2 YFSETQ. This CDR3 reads CASSGTGILYGYTF. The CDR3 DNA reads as TGCGCCAGCAGCGGTACAGGGATTCTATATGGCTACACCTTC.

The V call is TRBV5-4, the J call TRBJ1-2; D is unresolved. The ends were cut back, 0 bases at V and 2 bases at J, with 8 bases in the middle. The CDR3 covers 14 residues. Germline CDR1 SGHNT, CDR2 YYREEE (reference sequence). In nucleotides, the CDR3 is TGTGCCAGCAGCTTGGTTCACCAAAACTATGGCTACACCTTC. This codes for CASSLVHQNYGYTF.

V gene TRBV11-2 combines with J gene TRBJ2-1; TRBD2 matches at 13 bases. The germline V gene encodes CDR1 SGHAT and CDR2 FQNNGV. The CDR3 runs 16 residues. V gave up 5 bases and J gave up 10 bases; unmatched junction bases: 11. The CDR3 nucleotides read TGTGCCAGCAGCCCCTCCGGACTAGCGGGAGCGGGGGAGCAGTTCTTC. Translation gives CASSPSGLAGAGEQFF.

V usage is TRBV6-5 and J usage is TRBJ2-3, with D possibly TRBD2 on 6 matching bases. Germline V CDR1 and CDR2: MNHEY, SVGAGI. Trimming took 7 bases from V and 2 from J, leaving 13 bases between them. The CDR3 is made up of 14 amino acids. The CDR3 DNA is TGTGCCAGCAAGACGGGACTTTTCACAGATACGCAGTATTTT. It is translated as CASKTGLFTDTQYF.

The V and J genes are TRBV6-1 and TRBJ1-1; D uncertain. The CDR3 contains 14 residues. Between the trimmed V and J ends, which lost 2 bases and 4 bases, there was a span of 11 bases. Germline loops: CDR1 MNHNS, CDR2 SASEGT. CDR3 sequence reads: CASSERGMGTEAFF. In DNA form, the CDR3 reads TGTGCCAGCAGTGAAAGAGGGATGGGCACTGAAGCTTTCTTT.

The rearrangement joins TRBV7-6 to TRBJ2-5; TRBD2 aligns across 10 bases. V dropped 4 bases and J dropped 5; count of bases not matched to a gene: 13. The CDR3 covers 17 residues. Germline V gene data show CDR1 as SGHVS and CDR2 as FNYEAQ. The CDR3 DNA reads TGTGCCAGCAGCTACGGACTAGCGGAGATTACTGGGGAGACCCAGTACTTC. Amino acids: CASSYGLAEITGETQYF. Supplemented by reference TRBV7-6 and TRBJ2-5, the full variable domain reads GAGVSQSPRYKVTKRGQDVALRCDPISGHVSLYWYRQALGQGPEFLTYFNYEAQQDKSGLPNDRFSAERPEGSISTLTIQRTEQRDSAMYRCASSYGLAEITGETQYFGPGTRLLVL.

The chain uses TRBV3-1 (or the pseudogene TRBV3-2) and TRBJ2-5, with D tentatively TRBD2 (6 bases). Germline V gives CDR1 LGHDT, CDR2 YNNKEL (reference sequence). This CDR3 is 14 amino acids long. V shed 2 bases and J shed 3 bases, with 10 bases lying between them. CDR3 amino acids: CASSQWREEETQYF. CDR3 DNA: TGTGCCAGCAGCCAATGGCGGGAAGAAGAGACCCAGTACTTC.

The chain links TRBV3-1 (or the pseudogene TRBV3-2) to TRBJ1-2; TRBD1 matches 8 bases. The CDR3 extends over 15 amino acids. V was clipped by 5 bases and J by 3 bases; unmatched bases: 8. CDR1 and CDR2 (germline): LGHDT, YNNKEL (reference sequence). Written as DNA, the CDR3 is TGTGCCAGCAGCATTGGACAGGGAGGCTACTATGGCTACACCTTC. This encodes CASSIGQGGYYGYTF.

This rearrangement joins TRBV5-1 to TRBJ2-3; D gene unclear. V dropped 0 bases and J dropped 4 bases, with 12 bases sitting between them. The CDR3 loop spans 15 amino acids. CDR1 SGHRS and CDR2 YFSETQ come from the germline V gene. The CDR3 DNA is TGCGCCAGCAGCTTGGAGGGAACGCGGTCAGATACGCAGTATTTT. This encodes CASSLEGTRSDTQYF.

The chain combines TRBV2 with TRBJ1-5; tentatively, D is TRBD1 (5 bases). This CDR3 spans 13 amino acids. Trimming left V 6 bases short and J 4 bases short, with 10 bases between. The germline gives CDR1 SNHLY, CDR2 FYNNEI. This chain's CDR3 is CASSLQGNQPQHF. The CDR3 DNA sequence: TGTGCCAGCAGCCTTCAGGGTAATCAGCCCCAGCATTTT.

The CDR3: CASSEGPILGGAFF. Written as DNA, the CDR3 is TGTGCCAGCAGTGAAGGGCCAATCCTTGGGGGAGCTTTCTTT. The rearrangement joins TRBV2 to TRBJ1-1; D is possibly TRBD1 (5 bases). Germline V gene sequence: CDR1 SNHLY, CDR2 FYNNEI. V was trimmed by 1 base and J by 10 bases, leaving 16 bases between them. The CDR3 contains 14 residues.

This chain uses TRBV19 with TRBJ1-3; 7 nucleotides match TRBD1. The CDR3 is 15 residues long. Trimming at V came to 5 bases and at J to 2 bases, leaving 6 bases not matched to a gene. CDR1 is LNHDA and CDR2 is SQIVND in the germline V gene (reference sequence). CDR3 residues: CASSSETGTGNTIYF. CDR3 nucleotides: TGTGCCAGTAGTTCCGAGACAGGGACTGGAAACACCATATATTTT. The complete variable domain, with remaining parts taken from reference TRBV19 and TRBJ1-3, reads DGGITQSPKYLFRKEGQNVTLSCEQNLNHDAMYWYRQDPGQGLRLIYYSQIVNDFQKGDIAEGYSVSREKKESFPLTVTSAQKNPTAFYLCASSSETGTGNTIYFGEGSWLTVV.

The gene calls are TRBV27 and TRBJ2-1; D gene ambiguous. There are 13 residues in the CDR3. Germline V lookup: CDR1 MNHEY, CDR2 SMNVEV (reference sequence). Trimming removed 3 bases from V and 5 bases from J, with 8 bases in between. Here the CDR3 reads CASSFSPHNEQFF. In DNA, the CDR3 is TGTGCCAGCAGTTTTTCCCCGCACAATGAGCAGTTCTTC.